This T cell receptor (beta chain) was identified in a study of radiotherapy plus CTLA-4 blockade in lung cancer. TCRdb's table, derived via immunoSEQ multiplex PCR, lists solely in-frame clones and lacks some. The sample has roughly 98,000 clones; 82% are singletons. General observations from the study: Among blood TCR repertoires after radiotherapy plus ipilimumab, tumor-derived clones expanded.

Trimming pared 4 bases from V and 2 bases from J, leaving 8 bases between. The length of the CDR3 is 13 residues. Germline CDR1 reads SEHNR; CDR2 reads FQNEAQ (reference sequence). This clone was detected once. Antigen specificity is unknown. This sample comprised peripheral blood, obtained from a patient treated with radiotherapy plus ipilimumab. The receptor comes from a human donor with non-small cell lung cancer who had a partial response to radiotherapy plus ipilimumab. The chain uses TRBV7-9 and TRBJ2-5; the D gene is possibly TRBD1 (5 bases). Here the CDR3 reads CASSSTVQETQYF. CDR3 in DNA: TGTGCCAGCAGCTCGACAGTTCAAGAGACCCAGTACTTC.